This T cell receptor (beta chain) was sequenced for a study of blood T cell repertoires in COVID-19. Study-level background: Recovery meant two consecutive negative NP/OP PCR tests, professional clearance, or resolved symptoms. The United States, Italy and Spain were the sources of the acute and convalescent COVID-19 samples.

V gave up 6 bases and J gave up 5 bases, with 7 bases separating them. Germline loops: CDR1 MGHDK, CDR2 SYGVNS. The CDR3 runs 11 residues. As originally analysed: Reference gene primers were amplified, and this amplification served to estimate nucleated cell counts. Clones were read by immunoSEQ multiplex PCR, and TCRdb kept only the in-frame ones, dropping some. That table supplies the V and J calls and clone size; D and trimming were determined from the DNA. The sample lists approximately 150,000 clones; roughly 85% were seen once. Participants came from under 30 US areas, aged roughly 18 to 95 years.

The TCR sequence derives from a woman aged 70 to 79 in a cohort exposed to, infected with or recovered from COVID-19 (not recorded which). The V call is TRBV25-1, the J call TRBJ2-5; tentative D call: TRBD1 (5 bases). Source material: PBMCs or T cells enriched from blood (not recorded which). CDR3 sequence reads: CASRGLETQYF. CDR3 nucleotide sequence: TGTGCCAGCAGGGGGCTGGAGACCCAGTACTTC.